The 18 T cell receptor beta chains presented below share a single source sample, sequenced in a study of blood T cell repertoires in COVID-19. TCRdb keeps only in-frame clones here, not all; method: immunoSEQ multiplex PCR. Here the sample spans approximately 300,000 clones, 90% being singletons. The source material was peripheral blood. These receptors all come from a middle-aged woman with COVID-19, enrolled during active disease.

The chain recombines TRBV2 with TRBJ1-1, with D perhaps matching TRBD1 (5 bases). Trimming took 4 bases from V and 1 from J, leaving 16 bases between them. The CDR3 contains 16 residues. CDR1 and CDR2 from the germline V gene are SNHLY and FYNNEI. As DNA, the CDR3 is TGTGCCAGCAGTGCCCGCCCCACGACAGCGAACACTGAAGCTTTCTTT. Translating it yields CASSARPTTANTEAFF.

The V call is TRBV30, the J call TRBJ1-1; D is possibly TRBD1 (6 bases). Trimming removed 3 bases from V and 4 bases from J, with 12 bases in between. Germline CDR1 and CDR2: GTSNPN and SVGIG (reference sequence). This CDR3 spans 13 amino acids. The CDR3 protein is CAWRGTQVTEAFF. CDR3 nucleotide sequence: TGTGCCTGGAGGGGGACACAGGTCACTGAAGCTTTCTTT.

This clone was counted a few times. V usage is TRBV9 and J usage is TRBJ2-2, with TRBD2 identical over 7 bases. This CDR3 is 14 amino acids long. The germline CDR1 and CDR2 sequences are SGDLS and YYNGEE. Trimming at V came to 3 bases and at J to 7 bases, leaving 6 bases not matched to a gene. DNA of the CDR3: TGTGCCAGCAGCGAAAGGGAGGGTCTCGGGGAGCTGTTTTTT. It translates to CASSEREGLGELFF.

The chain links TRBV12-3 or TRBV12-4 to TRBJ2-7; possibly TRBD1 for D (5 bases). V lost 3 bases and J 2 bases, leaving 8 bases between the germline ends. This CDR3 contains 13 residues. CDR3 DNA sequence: TGTGCCAGCAGTTTTCAGGGAACCTACGAGCAGTACTTC. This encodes CASSFQGTYEQYF.

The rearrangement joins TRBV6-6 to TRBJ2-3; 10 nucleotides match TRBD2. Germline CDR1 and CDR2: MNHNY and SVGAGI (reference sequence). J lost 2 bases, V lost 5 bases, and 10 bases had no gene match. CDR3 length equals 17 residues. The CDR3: CASSPALAGASTDTQYF. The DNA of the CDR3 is TGTGCCAGCAGTCCTGCGCTAGCGGGGGCCTCCACAGATACGCAGTATTTT.

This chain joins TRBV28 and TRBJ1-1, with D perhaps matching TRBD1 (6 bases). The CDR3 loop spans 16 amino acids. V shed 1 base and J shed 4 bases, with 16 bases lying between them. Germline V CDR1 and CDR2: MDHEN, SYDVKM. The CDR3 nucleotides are TGTGCCAGCAGTTTATACCGGGGGGCGCAGGGCACTGAAGCTTTCTTT. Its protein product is CASSLYRGAQGTEAFF.

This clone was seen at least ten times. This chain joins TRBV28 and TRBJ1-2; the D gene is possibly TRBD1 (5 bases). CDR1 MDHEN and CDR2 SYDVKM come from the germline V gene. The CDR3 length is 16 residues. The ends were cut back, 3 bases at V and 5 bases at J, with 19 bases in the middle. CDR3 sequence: CASSFPAWSGDYGYTF. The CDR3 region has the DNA TGTGCCAGCAGTTTCCCGGCGTGGTCGGGGGATTATGGCTACACCTTC.

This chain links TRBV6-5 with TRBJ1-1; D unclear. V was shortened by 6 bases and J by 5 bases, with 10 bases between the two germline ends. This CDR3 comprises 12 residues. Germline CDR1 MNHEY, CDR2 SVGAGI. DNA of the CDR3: TGTGCCAGCAGACTAAAACAAACTGAAGCTTTCTTT. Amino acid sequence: CASRLKQTEAFF.

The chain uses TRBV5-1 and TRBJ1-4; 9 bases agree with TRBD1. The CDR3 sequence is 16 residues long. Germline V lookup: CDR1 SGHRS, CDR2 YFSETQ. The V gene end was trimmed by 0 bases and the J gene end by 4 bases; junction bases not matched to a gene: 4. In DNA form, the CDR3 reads TGCGCCAGCAGCTTGGCCGGGGGACAGGGTAATGAAAAACTGTTTTTT. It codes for CASSLAGGQGNEKLFF.

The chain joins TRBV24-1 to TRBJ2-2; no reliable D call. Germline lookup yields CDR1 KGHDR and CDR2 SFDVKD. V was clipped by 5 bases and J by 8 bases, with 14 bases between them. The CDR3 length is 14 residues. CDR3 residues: CATSALSNRGELFF. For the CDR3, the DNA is TGTGCCACCAGTGCCCTGTCGAATAGAGGGGAGCTGTTTTTT.

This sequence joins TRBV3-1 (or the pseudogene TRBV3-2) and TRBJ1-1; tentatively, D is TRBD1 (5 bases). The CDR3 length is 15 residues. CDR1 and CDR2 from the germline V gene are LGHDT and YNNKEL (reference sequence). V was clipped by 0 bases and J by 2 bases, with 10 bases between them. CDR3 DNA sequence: TGTGCCAGCAGCCAAGAAGGTAGGGGTAACACTGAAGCTTTCTTT. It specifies CASSQEGRGNTEAFF.

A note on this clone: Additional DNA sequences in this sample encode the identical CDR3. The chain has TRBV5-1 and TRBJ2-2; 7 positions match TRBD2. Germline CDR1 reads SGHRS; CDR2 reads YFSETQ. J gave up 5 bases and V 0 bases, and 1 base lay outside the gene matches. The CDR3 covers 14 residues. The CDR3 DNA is TGCGCCAGCAGCTTGGCGGGGGGAACCGGGGAGCTGTTTTTT. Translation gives CASSLAGGTGELFF.

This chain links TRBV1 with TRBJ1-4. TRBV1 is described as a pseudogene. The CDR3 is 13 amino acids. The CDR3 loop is CTSSQDYRGGLFF. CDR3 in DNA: TGCACCAGCAGCCAAGATTACCGAGGAGGGCTGTTTTTT.

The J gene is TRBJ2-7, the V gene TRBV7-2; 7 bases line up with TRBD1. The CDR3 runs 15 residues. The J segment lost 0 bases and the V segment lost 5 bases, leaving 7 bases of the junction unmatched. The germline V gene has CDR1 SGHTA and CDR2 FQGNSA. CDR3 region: CASSITGVSSYEQYF. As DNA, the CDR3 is TGTGCCAGCAGCATCACAGGGGTAAGCTCCTACGAGCAGTACTTC.

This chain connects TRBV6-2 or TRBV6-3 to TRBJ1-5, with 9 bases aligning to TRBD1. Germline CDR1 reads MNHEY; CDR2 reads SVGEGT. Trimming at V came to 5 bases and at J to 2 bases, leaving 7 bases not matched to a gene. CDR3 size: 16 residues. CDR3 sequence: CASSPRGQGGNQPQHF. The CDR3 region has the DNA TGTGCCAGCAGTCCCAGGGGACAGGGAGGCAATCAGCCCCAGCATTTT.

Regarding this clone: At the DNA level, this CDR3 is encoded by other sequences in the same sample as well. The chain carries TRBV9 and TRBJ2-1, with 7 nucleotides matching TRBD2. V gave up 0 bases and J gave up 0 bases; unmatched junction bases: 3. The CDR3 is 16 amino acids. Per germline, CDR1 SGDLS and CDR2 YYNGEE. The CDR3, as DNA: TGTGCCAGCAGCGTAGAAGGCGGGAGCTCCTACAATGAGCAGTTCTTC. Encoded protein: CASSVEGGSSYNEQFF.

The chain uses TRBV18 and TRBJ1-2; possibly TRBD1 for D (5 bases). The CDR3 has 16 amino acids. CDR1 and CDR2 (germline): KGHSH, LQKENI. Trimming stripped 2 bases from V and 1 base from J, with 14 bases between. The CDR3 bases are TGTGCCAGCTCACCAATACAGGACCTCCTTAACTATGGCTACACCTTC. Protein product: CASSPIQDLLNYGYTF.

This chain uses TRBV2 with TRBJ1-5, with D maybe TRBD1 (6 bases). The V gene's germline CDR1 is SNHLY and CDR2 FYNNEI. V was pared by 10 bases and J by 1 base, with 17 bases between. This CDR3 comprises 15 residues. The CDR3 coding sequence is TGTGCCACCGCTAGACAGGCGATAAGCAATCAGCCCCAGCATTTT. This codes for CATARQAISNQPQHF.